The clone carrying this T cell receptor beta chain was recorded many times. Its antigen is still unknown. These data belong to a study of response to subunit inactivated influenza vaccine. Broader study findings: The authors suggested that few new T cells are recruited per seasonal influenza vaccination.

The V end was cut by 1 base, the J end by 3 bases, with 12 bases between. The V gene's germline CDR1 is MNHNS and CDR2 SASEGT. The CDR3 spans 15 residues. TCRdb reanalysed the RT-PCR reads using MiXCR and keeps one entry per CDR3 protein. Of roughly 650,000 distinct CDR3 sequences listed, less than 15% are singletons. Sequencing was performed on PBMCs from blood, taken roughly 15 days before vaccination. This sequence joins TRBV6-1 and TRBJ1-1; maybe TRBD1 (5 bases). This receptor was obtained from a man aged 45-65 years who received an inactivated influenza vaccine. The CDR3 region is CASSEVVGPHTEAFF. As DNA, the CDR3 is TGTGCCAGCAGTGAAGTTGTGGGGCCTCACACTGAAGCTTTCTTT.